What follows is one T cell receptor (beta chain) and its context. Its antigen is unknown. This entry comes from a study of T cell responses to AZD1222 COVID-19 vaccine. TCRdb's table, derived via immunoSEQ multiplex PCR, lists solely in-frame clones and lacks some. In the table there are more than 100,000 clones, roughly 93% of which are singletons. Study results and caveats: Among spike-specific TCRs, nearly half reportedly target unmutated variant regions. Clonal diversity may have been underestimated in mostly white British donors.

The sample consisted of peripheral blood, taken on day 0 of AZD1222 vaccination. The origin of this receptor is an adult in good health.

The CDR3 nucleotides are TGCGCCAGCAGCTGGGGGATTTTTTCGGTGGCGGGAGAGCACAATGAGCAGTTCTTC. It yields the protein CASSWGIFSVAGEHNEQFF. V usage is TRBV5-1 and J usage is TRBJ2-1; 7 bases align to TRBD2. The CDR3 has 19 residues. J gave up 5 bases and V 3 bases, and 20 bases lay outside the gene matches. CDR1 is SGHRS and CDR2 is YFSETQ in the germline V gene.